These 23 T cell receptor beta chains were sequenced from one sample in a study of T-cell reconstitution after alpha-beta-depleted transplantation in children. Construction of the TCRbeta library involved unique molecular identifiers. TCRdb re-analysed the PCR reads in MiXCR, keeping a single row per CDR3 protein. The sample contains hundreds of thousands of distinct CDR3 sequences, about 10% of which appear only once. The sample consisted of PBMCs from the stem cell graft donor, taken from the stem cell graft. These receptors all stem from a human donor who donated a stem cell graft to a child with acute myeloid leukemia.

This clonotype was observed a handful of times. This sequence joins TRBV5-6 and TRBJ2-3; D remains unclear. This CDR3 is built from 16 residues. Trimming cost V 6 bases and J 2 bases, with 19 bases left between them. CDR1 and CDR2 from the germline V gene are SGHDT and YYEEEE. For the CDR3, the DNA is TGTGCCAGCACCCCCCGGCTTGGCGGATACACAGATACGCAGTATTTT. Protein: CASTPRLGGYTDTQYF.

There are many counts of this clonotype. The rearrangement links TRBV10-3 to TRBJ1-5; no firm D call. The V and J ends lost 0 bases and 6 bases respectively, with 12 bases between them. The CDR3 consists of 15 residues. Germline CDR1 and CDR2: ENHRY and SYGVKD. The chain's CDR3 is CAISESPGLGQPQHF. CDR3 sequence (DNA): TGTGCCATCAGTGAGTCGCCAGGTCTAGGTCAGCCCCAGCATTTT.

The chain has TRBV5-1 and TRBJ2-5; 7 nucleotides agree with TRBD1. Germline V gene lookup returns CDR1 SGHRS and CDR2 YFSETQ. The CDR3 length is 14 residues. With V trimmed by 3 bases and J by 1 base, 3 bases remained unmatched. The chain's CDR3 is CASSSGQPQETQYF. CDR3 sequence (DNA): TGCGCCAGCAGCTCGGGACAGCCCCAAGAGACCCAGTACTTC. Based on the CDR3 plus reference TRBV5-1 and TRBJ2-5, the full variable domain is KAGVTQTPRYLIKTRGQQVTLSCSPISGHRSVSWYQQTPGQGLQFLFEYFSETQRNKGNFPGRFSGRQFSNSRSEMNVSTLELGDSALYLCASSSGQPQETQYFGPGTRLLVL.

The sample holds many counts of this clonotype. The V and J genes are TRBV6-1 and TRBJ2-7, with 7 bases lining up with TRBD1. Germline CDR1 MNHNS, CDR2 SASEGT. The junction had 8 bases not matched to a gene; V was cut back by 6 bases and J by 0 bases. This CDR3 region has 15 residues. In DNA form, the CDR3 reads TGTGCCAGCAGCTCGGGACAGATCTTCTCCTACGAGCAGTACTTC. Amino acid sequence: CASSSGQIFSYEQYF.

This clonotype has ten or more counts. The CDR3 DNA is TGTGCCAGCAAGAGAGAGAACACCGGGGAGCTGTTTTTT. Its translation is CASKRENTGELFF. The chain uses TRBV12-3 or TRBV12-4 and TRBJ2-2; D is unclear. The CDR3 is 13 amino acids. Trimming left V 7 bases short and J 1 base short, with 7 bases between.

V is TRBV29-1 and J is TRBJ2-7; maybe TRBD2 (6 bases). Germline values: CDR1 SQVTM, CDR2 ANQGSEA. The length of the CDR3 is 13 residues. V lost 4 bases and J lost 0, with 10 bases in between. CDR3 DNA: TGCAGCGTTGCAGGGAGGACCTCCTACGAGCAGTACTTC. As protein: CSVAGRTSYEQYF.

The genes are TRBV7-3 and TRBJ2-1; 7 bases are shared with TRBD2. CDR1 SGHTA and CDR2 FQGTGA come from the germline V gene. V was pared by 11 bases and J by 8 bases, with 6 bases of the junction left unmatched. This CDR3 is built from 11 residues. The CDR3, as DNA: TGTGCCGTCCAGCGGGACTATGAGCAGTTCTTC. Translation gives CAVQRDYEQFF.

The chain is built from TRBV3-1 and TRBJ2-5, with D perhaps TRBD2 (6 bases). The CDR3 contains 15 residues. Germline lookup yields CDR1 LGHDT and CDR2 YNNKEL (reference sequence). Between the trimmed V and J ends, which lost 5 bases and 11 bases, there was a span of 24 bases. The CDR3 DNA follows: TGTGCCAGCAGCTTCCCCTCGGAAGGTCCCGGGAGTCAGTACTTC. This codes for CASSFPSEGPGSQYF.

V is TRBV12-5 and J is TRBJ2-1; 13 bases map to TRBD2. The length of the CDR3 is 15 residues. The V gene's germline CDR1 is LGHNT and CDR2 FRNRAP. The V and J ends lost 3 bases and 9 bases, in that order; junction bases with no gene match: 5. CDR3 protein: CASGFRLAGGGEQFF. For the CDR3, the DNA is TGTGCTAGTGGTTTTCGACTAGCGGGAGGCGGTGAGCAGTTCTTC.

This chain joins TRBV7-9 and TRBJ1-2; a possible D gene is TRBD1 (5 bases). This CDR3 is built from 15 residues. Trimming shortened V by 0 bases and J by 6 bases, and 14 bases separated the two germline ends. CDR1 is SEHNR, CDR2 FQNEAQ, per germline (reference sequence). CDR3 protein: CASSLALHDSNGYTF. In DNA, the CDR3 is TGTGCCAGCAGCTTAGCGCTCCACGACAGTAATGGCTACACCTTC.

Many counts were recorded for this clonotype. The chain employs TRBV20-1 and TRBJ1-2, with 10 bases matching TRBD1. Germline assignment: CDR1 DFQATT and CDR2 SNEGSKA (reference sequence). This CDR3 is built from 16 residues. The ends lost 0 bases at V and 4 bases at J; junction bases unmatched: 8. As DNA, the CDR3 is TGCAGTGCTAGAGATCATAGGGACAGGGGAATCTATGGCTACACCTTC. Its protein product is CSARDHRDRGIYGYTF.

This sequence joins TRBV7-2 and TRBJ2-1; 9 bases agree with TRBD1. The V gene end was trimmed by 4 bases and the J gene end by 8 bases; junction bases not matched to a gene: 9. CDR1 SGHTA and CDR2 FQGNSA come from the germline V gene. The CDR3 has 15 amino acids. The DNA of the CDR3 is TGTGCCAGCAGCTCCGAGGACAGGGGCGTTGATGAGCAGTTCTTC. It yields the protein CASSSEDRGVDEQFF.

The rearrangement joins TRBV18 to TRBJ2-1, with D unresolved. Trimming took 3 bases from V and 8 from J, leaving 14 bases between them. The CDR3 is made up of 14 amino acids. Germline V CDR1 and CDR2: KGHSH, LQKENI. The CDR3 loop is CASSPRQEMDEQFF. DNA of the CDR3: TGTGCCAGCTCACCCAGGCAGGAGATGGATGAGCAGTTCTTC.

In its sample, this clonotype was seen many times. The chain carries TRBV6-6 and TRBJ1-1; D is unresolved. The CDR3 sequence is 13 residues long. V lost 7 bases, J lost 1 base, and 10 bases lay in between. CDR1 and CDR2 (germline): MNHNY, SVGAGI (reference sequence). The CDR3 DNA follows: TGTGCCAGCACCAGGACCACGAACACTGAAGCTTTCTTT. Translating gives CASTRTTNTEAFF.

This clonotype showed up just a few times. The V gene is TRBV5-1, the J gene TRBJ2-7; 9 bases map to TRBD1. Trimming removed 5 bases from V and 5 bases from J; junction bases left unmatched: 20. The CDR3 is 18 residues long. Germline assignment: CDR1 SGHRS and CDR2 YFSETQ. CDR3: CASSSGQGKGSATDEQYF. CDR3 nucleotides: TGCGCCAGCAGTTCGGGACAGGGAAAAGGAAGCGCTACGGACGAGCAGTACTTC.

The chain combines TRBV30 with TRBJ2-7; D unclear. Germline V gene data show CDR1 as GTSNPN and CDR2 as SVGIG (reference sequence). The V gene lost 4 bases and the J gene lost 6 bases, with 7 bases spanning the gap. The CDR3 is 10 residues long. CDR3 residues: CAWTPGEQYF. The CDR3 DNA sequence: TGTGCCTGGACCCCGGGCGAGCAGTACTTC.

This chain links TRBV4-3 with TRBJ2-1; 8 bases agree with TRBD1. Germline V gene lookup returns CDR1 LGHNA and CDR2 YSLEER. This CDR3 region has 16 residues. V was pared by 1 base and J by 1 base, with 3 bases of the junction left unmatched. The CDR3 sequence is CASSQARTGSYNEQFF. CDR3 coding DNA: TGCGCCAGCAGCCAAGCCCGGACAGGGTCCTACAATGAGCAGTTCTTC.

V is TRBV20-1 and J is TRBJ2-7; 7 bases match TRBD1. V lost 7 bases, J lost 2 bases, and 5 bases stayed unmatched. Germline values: CDR1 DFQATT, CDR2 SNEGSKA (reference sequence). The CDR3 extends over 12 amino acids. DNA for the CDR3: TGCAGTGGGGTAGGGGGCCCCTACGAGCAGTACTTC. Protein: CSGVGGPYEQYF.

The J gene is TRBJ2-3, the V gene TRBV30, with a possible D match to TRBD1 (6 bases). The ends were cut back, 5 bases at V and 2 bases at J, with 17 bases in the middle. CDR3 length: 15 residues. Germline assignment: CDR1 GTSNPN and CDR2 SVGIG (reference sequence). The CDR3 reads CAWDLLQGFTDTQYF. CDR3 nucleotides: TGTGCCTGGGACCTACTACAGGGTTTCACAGATACGCAGTATTTT. The whole variable domain, remainder taken from reference TRBV30 and TRBJ2-3, is SQTIHQWPATLVQPVGSPLSLECTVEGTSNPNLYWYRQAAGRGLQLLFYSVGIGQISSEVPQNLSASRPQDRQFILSSKKLLLSDSGFYLCAWDLLQGFTDTQYFGPGTRLTVL.

This clonotype was seen a few times. The gene calls are TRBV6-2 or TRBV6-3 and TRBJ2-1, with D possibly being TRBD2 (5 bases). The length of the CDR3 is 14 residues. Germline CDR1 is MNHEY and CDR2 is SVGEGT. Between the trimmed V and J ends, which lost 0 bases and 6 bases, there was a span of 9 bases. CDR3 amino acids: CASSYSFGINEQFF. CDR3 DNA sequence: TGTGCCAGCAGTTACTCATTCGGGATCAATGAGCAGTTCTTC.

This clonotype was seen ten or more times. The genes are TRBV7-3 and TRBJ2-2; unclear D gene. The germline V and J ends were trimmed by 5 bases and 6 bases, with 10 bases remaining between them. CDR1 and CDR2 (germline): SGHTA, FQGTGA. This CDR3 has 13 residues. CDR3 DNA: TGTGCCAGCAGCCCCGGTCCCGCCGGGGAGCTGTTTTTT. It yields the protein CASSPGPAGELFF.

This clonotype showed up many times. The chain employs TRBV4-2 and TRBJ2-7; D is possibly TRBD1 (6 bases). V lost 3 bases and J lost 6, with 15 bases in between. The CDR3 has 14 residues. Germline V gene lookup returns CDR1 LGHNA and CDR2 YNFKEQ. CDR3 loop: CASSQGTGLSEQYF. DNA for the CDR3: TGTGCCAGCAGCCAGGGAACAGGGTTAAGCGAGCAGTACTTC.

Ten or more counts support this clonotype. V gene TRBV29-1 combines with J gene TRBJ1-5; D ambiguous. V lost 4 bases and J lost 0, with 4 bases in between. From germline, CDR1 is SQVTM and CDR2 ANQGSEA. The CDR3 length is 12 residues. The CDR3 DNA follows: TGCAGCGTTGGGGATAGCAATCAGCCCCAGCATTTT. Its translation is CSVGDSNQPQHF.